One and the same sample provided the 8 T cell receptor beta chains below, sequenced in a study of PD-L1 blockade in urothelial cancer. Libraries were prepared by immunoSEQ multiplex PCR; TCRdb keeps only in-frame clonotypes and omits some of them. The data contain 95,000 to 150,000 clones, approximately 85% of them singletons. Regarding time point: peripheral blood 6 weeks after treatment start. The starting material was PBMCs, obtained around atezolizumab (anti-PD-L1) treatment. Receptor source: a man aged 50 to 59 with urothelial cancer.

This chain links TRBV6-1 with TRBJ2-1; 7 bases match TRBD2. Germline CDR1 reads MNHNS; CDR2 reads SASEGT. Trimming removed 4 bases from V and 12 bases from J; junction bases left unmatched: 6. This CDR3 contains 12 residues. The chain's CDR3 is CASSGGLVWQFF. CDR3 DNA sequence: TGTGCCAGCAGTGGAGGACTAGTTTGGCAGTTCTTC.

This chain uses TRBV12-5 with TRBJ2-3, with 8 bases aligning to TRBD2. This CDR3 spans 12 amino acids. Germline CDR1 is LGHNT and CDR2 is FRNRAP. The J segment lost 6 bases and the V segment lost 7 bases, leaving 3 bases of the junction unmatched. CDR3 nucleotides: TGTGCTAGTGCTGGCGGGGGGGATACGCAGTATTTT. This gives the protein CASAGGGDTQYF.

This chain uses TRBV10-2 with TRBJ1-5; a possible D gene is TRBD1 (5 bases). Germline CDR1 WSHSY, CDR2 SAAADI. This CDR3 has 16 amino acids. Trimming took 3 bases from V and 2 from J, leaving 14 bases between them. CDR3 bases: TGCGCCAGCAGTGAACCCCCCCAGGGCGGCAATCAGCCCCAGCATTTT. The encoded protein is CASSEPPQGGNQPQHF.

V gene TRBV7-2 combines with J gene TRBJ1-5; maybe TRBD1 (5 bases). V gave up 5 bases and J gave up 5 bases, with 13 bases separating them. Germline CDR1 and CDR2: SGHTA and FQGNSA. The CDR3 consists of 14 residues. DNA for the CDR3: TGTGCCAGCAGCCGACCGGGAGGGGATCAGCCCCAGCATTTT. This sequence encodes CASSRPGGDQPQHF.

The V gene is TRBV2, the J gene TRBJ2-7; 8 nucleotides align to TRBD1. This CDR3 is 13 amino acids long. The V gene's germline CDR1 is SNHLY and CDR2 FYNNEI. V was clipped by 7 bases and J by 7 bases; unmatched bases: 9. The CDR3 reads CASMQGAPLEQYF. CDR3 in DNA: TGTGCCAGCATGCAGGGGGCGCCTTTGGAGCAGTACTTC.

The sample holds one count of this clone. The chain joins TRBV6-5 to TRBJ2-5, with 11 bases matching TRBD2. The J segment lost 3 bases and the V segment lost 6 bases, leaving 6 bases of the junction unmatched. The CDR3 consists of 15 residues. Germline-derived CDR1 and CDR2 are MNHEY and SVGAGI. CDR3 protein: CASSRGTSGKETQYF. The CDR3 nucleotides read TGTGCCAGCAGCCGAGGGACTAGCGGAAAAGAGACCCAGTACTTC.

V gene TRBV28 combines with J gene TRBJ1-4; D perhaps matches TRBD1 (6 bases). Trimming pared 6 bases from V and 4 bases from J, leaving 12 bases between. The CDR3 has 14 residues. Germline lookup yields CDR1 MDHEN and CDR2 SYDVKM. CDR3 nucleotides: TGTGCCAGCAGGGTAACAGGGTTTAATGAAAAACTGTTTTTT. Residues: CASRVTGFNEKLFF.

The CDR3 coding sequence is TGTGCCGGCACCCAAGGAGTGAACACTGAAGCTTTCTTT. Translated: CAGTQGVNTEAFF. The chain employs TRBV7-9 and TRBJ1-1, with D hard to call. Looked up from germline, CDR1 is SEHNR and CDR2 is FQNEAQ (reference sequence). This CDR3 contains 13 residues. Deletions cut 11 bases from V and 0 bases from J, with 13 bases between.